This T cell receptor beta chain stems from a study of type 1 regulatory T cells. Looking at the study overall: T-allo10 is an in vitro-generated, Tr1-enriched CD4 T cell product specific for alloantigen.

Germline V gives CDR1 MNHEY, CDR2 SMNVEV (reference sequence). Losses at the gene ends were 8 bases for V and 7 bases for J; bases not matched to a gene: 10. This CDR3 has 15 amino acids. As concerns this clonotype: As yet, its antigen is unknown.

TCRdb processed the reads anew with MiXCR; each CDR3 protein has one entry. The sample includes 20,000 or so distinct CDR3 sequences, 40% to 55% of them seen just once. The clonotype comes from a human donor in good health. Sequenced: cultured T cells, either the whole culture or a sorted T cell fraction (not recorded which). This chain uses TRBV27 with TRBJ2-1, with TRBD1 identical over 11 bases. CDR3 nucleotide sequence: TGTGCCAGCGGGTACCGGGACAGGGGGGAAAATGAGCAGTTCTTC. Residues: CASGYRDRGENEQFF.